The 21 T cell receptor beta chains below come from one sample, sequenced in a study of blood T cell repertoires in COVID-19 (dated by TCRdb to the early 2020s). Receptor amplification or capture employed the immunoSEQ multiplex PCR assay. TCRdb carries this immuneACCESS record with in-frame sequences only. Its versions omit some clonotypes, under half of them owing to an unresolved V gene in the studies checked, with the rest unexplained. The sample contains about 140,000 clones, roughly four fifths of them found a single time. Together, the top ten hold 3% to 4.5% of the sample. Specimen: peripheral blood. These receptors came from a woman aged 55-69 years with acute or convalescent COVID-19.

V is TRBV5-5 and J is TRBJ1-6; D not resolved. The CDR3 is made up of 15 amino acids. Per the germline V gene, CDR1 is SGHKS and CDR2 is YYEKEE (reference sequence). V gave up 0 bases and J gave up 8 bases, with 12 bases separating them. CDR3 loop: CASSLGDTWDSPLHF. CDR3 nucleotides: TGTGCCAGCAGCTTGGGAGACACGTGGGATTCACCCCTCCACTTT.

This rearrangement joins TRBV20-1 to TRBJ2-3, with D tentatively TRBD1 (5 bases). Looked up from germline, CDR1 is DFQATT and CDR2 is SNEGSKA (reference sequence). Trimming took off 7 bases at V and 5 bases at J, with 10 bases between the two ends. The CDR3 contains 11 residues. The CDR3, as DNA: TGCAGTGGATCAGGGATAGATACGCAGTATTTT. Its translation is CSGSGIDTQYF.

The chain recombines TRBV24-1 with TRBJ2-5; 7 bases line up with TRBD2. The CDR3 is 16 residues long. The junction had 9 bases not matched to a gene; V was cut back by 4 bases and J by 2 bases. CDR1 and CDR2 from the germline V gene are KGHDR and SFDVKD. The CDR3 region is CATSDSLSGNQETQYF. The CDR3 bases are TGTGCCACCAGTGACTCTCTGAGCGGGAATCAAGAGACCCAGTACTTC.

The chain recombines TRBV5-1 with TRBJ2-7, with 11 bases identical to TRBD1. CDR1 is SGHRS and CDR2 is YFSETQ in the germline V gene. This CDR3 has 15 amino acids. V dropped 0 bases and J dropped 4; count of bases not matched to a gene: 3. This chain's CDR3 is CASSLGTGGWYEQYF. The CDR3 nucleotides read TGCGCCAGCAGCTTGGGGACAGGGGGCTGGTACGAGCAGTACTTC.

The table lists this clone with a count of one. The V call is TRBV9, the J call TRBJ1-6; TRBD1 is a possible D gene (5 bases). The CDR3 spans 14 residues. V dropped 4 bases and J dropped 9 bases, with 14 bases sitting between them. Germline-derived CDR1 and CDR2 are SGDLS and YYNGEE. CDR3 nucleotides: TGTGCCAGCAGCTTAAGGGCAGGGCTTTCACCCCTCCACTTT. Protein product: CASSLRAGLSPLHF.

The genes are TRBV18 and TRBJ2-5; D may be TRBD1 (5 bases). CDR1 is KGHSH and CDR2 is LQKENI in the germline V gene. Trimming removed 6 bases from V and 5 bases from J, with 13 bases in between. This CDR3 has 13 residues. CDR3 loop: CASSVKAGETQYF. The CDR3 DNA follows: TGTGCCAGCTCGGTCAAGGCAGGGGAGACCCAGTACTTC.

This clone was detected only once. The chain uses TRBV15 and TRBJ2-3; tentative D call: TRBD1 (6 bases). The germline gives CDR1 LNHNV, CDR2 YYDKDF (reference sequence). Trimming cost V 5 bases and J 9 bases, with 12 bases left between them. CDR3 length: 12 amino acids. This CDR3 is CATSGGQKTQYF. The CDR3 nucleotides read TGTGCCACCAGCGGAGGACAGAAAACGCAGTATTTT.

The chain employs TRBV24-1 and TRBJ2-2; the D gene is possibly TRBD1 (5 bases). Germline V lookup: CDR1 KGHDR, CDR2 SFDVKD. Trimming shortened V by 10 bases and J by 9 bases, and 14 bases separated the two germline ends. This CDR3 region has 12 residues. Here the CDR3 reads CATGAGGWELFF. The CDR3 DNA reads TGTGCCACAGGGGCCGGTGGCTGGGAGCTGTTTTTT.

This chain joins TRBV18 and TRBJ1-1; 10 positions match TRBD1. Per the germline V gene, CDR1 is KGHSH and CDR2 is LQKENI. The trim removed 3 bases at V and 11 bases at J, leaving 9 bases unmatched. This CDR3 contains 14 residues. The CDR3 region has the DNA TGTGCCAGCTCACCGCGCCGGGACAGGGGATTGGCTTTCTTT. This translates into CASSPRRDRGLAFF.

The gene calls are TRBV3-1 (or the pseudogene TRBV3-2) and TRBJ1-6; D possibly corresponds to TRBD1 (6 bases). There are 15 residues in the CDR3. Trimming stripped 0 bases from V and 10 bases from J, with 13 bases between. Per the germline V gene, CDR1 is LGHDT and CDR2 is YNNKEL (reference sequence). CDR3 loop: CASSQEGALGSPLHF. The CDR3, as DNA: TGTGCCAGCAGCCAAGAGGGGGCCCTGGGCTCACCCCTCCACTTT.

The CDR3 sequence: CASRPTSGETQYF. The DNA of the CDR3 is TGTGCCAGCAGACCGACTAGCGGAGAGACCCAGTACTTC. The chain links TRBV7-2 to TRBJ2-5; 9 bases map to TRBD2. The CDR3 consists of 13 residues. Per the germline V gene, CDR1 is SGHTA and CDR2 is FQGNSA. Germline trimming cut 6 bases from V and 4 bases from J; bases unmatched to any gene: 3.

The gene calls are TRBV24-1 and TRBJ2-2; D might be TRBD1 (5 bases). Germline lookup yields CDR1 KGHDR and CDR2 SFDVKD. Trimming stripped 1 base from V and 6 bases from J, with 14 bases between. This CDR3 comprises 16 residues. This CDR3 is CATSDFGPPGSGELFF. Written as DNA, the CDR3 is TGTGCCACCAGTGATTTTGGTCCCCCAGGGTCCGGGGAGCTGTTTTTT.

The chain carries TRBV28 and TRBJ2-3; 8 bases agree with TRBD2. The CDR3 has 17 amino acids. The germline CDR1 and CDR2 sequences are MDHEN and SYDVKM. V was clipped by 1 base and J by 0 bases; unmatched bases: 6. CDR3 amino acids: CASSLSRLAGSTDTQYF. Written as DNA, the CDR3 is TGTGCCAGCAGTTTATCCCGGCTAGCGGGTAGCACAGATACGCAGTATTTT.

V gene TRBV7-9 combines with J gene TRBJ2-1; TRBD2 aligns across 7 bases. The germline V gene has CDR1 SEHNR and CDR2 FQNEAQ (reference sequence). The CDR3 runs to 12 residues. J was trimmed by 8 bases and V by 8 bases; bases with no gene match: 6. CDR3 DNA: TGTGCCAGCGATCGGACTAGGGATGAGCAGTTCTTC. It translates to CASDRTRDEQFF.

The chain is built from TRBV5-6 and TRBJ2-7; 14 bases line up with TRBD2. V dropped 2 bases and J dropped 2; count of bases not matched to a gene: 9. There are 18 residues in the CDR3. CDR1 is SGHDT and CDR2 is YYEEEE in the germline V gene. The CDR3 here is CASSFPPGLAGGAYEQYF. CDR3 bases: TGTGCCAGCAGCTTTCCTCCCGGACTAGCGGGGGGAGCCTACGAGCAGTACTTC.

The chain uses TRBV27 and TRBJ2-7; D may be TRBD2 (5 bases). CDR1 MNHEY and CDR2 SMNVEV come from the germline V gene (reference sequence). The CDR3 contains 14 residues. With 5 bases removed from V and 7 bases from J, the gap between germline ends came to 18 bases. CDR3 residues: CASSPLLDPGEQYF. The CDR3 DNA follows: TGTGCCAGCAGTCCCCTACTAGATCCCGGGGAGCAGTACTTC.

V and J are TRBV27 and TRBJ2-2, with D perhaps TRBD2 (5 bases). CDR3 length equals 15 residues. V was clipped by 3 bases and J by 4 bases, with 12 bases between them. Germline V gene data show CDR1 as MNHEY and CDR2 as SMNVEV (reference sequence). CDR3 amino acids: CASSLDRTGTGELFF. The CDR3 DNA reads TGTGCCAGCAGTTTGGACCGGACTGGCACCGGGGAGCTGTTTTTT.

This chain uses TRBV5-6 with TRBJ2-5; TRBD2 matches at 9 bases. V dropped 4 bases and J dropped 8; count of bases not matched to a gene: 21. CDR1 is SGHDT, CDR2 YYEEEE, per germline. This CDR3 is built from 18 residues. The CDR3 coding sequence is TGTGCCAGCAGCCTGGGAGGGCTAGCGGGACCTCGTTTCGGTACCCAGTACTTC. As protein: CASSLGGLAGPRFGTQYF.

The chain is built from TRBV2 and TRBJ2-1; 9 bases agree with TRBD2. The CDR3 is made up of 17 amino acids. V lost 3 bases to trimming and J lost 4 bases; unmatched junction nucleotides: 10. Germline V gives CDR1 SNHLY, CDR2 FYNNEI. CDR3 sequence: CASSDSKTSGIYNEQFF. The CDR3 DNA follows: TGTGCCAGCAGTGATTCTAAGACTAGCGGAATTTACAATGAGCAGTTCTTC.

This clone has a handful of counts. The chain is built from TRBV7-2 and TRBJ2-1, with 12 nucleotides matching TRBD2. The V and J ends lost 4 bases and 8 bases, in that order; junction bases with no gene match: 9. CDR3 length: 16 residues. Germline CDR1 SGHTA, CDR2 FQGNSA. CDR3 residues: CASSSWTSGNVYEQFF. CDR3 DNA sequence: TGTGCCAGCAGCTCCTGGACTAGCGGGAATGTTTATGAGCAGTTCTTC. The full variable domain, rest sourced from reference TRBV7-2 and TRBJ2-1, is GAGVSQSPSNKVTEKGKDVELRCDPISGHTALYWYRQSLGQGLEFLIYFQGNSAPDKSGLPSDRFSAERTGGSVSTLTIQRTQQEDSAVYLCASSSWTSGNVYEQFFGPGTRLTVL.

This clone was detected only once. This chain uses TRBV9 with TRBJ2-7; 8 nucleotides line up with TRBD2. V was clipped by 0 bases and J by 5 bases; unmatched bases: 7. Germline CDR1 SGDLS, CDR2 YYNGEE. The CDR3 has 15 residues. CDR3 sequence reads: CASSVAPTSEDEQYF. The CDR3 coding sequence is TGTGCCAGCAGCGTAGCCCCGACTAGCGAGGACGAGCAGTACTTC. The entire variable domain, with the rest obtained from reference TRBV9 and TRBJ2-7, is as follows: DSGVTQTPKHLITATGQRVTLRCSPRSGDLSVYWYQQSLDQGLQFLIQYYNGEERAKGNILERFSAQQFPDLHSELNLSSLELGDSALYFCASSVAPTSEDEQYFGPGTRLTVT.